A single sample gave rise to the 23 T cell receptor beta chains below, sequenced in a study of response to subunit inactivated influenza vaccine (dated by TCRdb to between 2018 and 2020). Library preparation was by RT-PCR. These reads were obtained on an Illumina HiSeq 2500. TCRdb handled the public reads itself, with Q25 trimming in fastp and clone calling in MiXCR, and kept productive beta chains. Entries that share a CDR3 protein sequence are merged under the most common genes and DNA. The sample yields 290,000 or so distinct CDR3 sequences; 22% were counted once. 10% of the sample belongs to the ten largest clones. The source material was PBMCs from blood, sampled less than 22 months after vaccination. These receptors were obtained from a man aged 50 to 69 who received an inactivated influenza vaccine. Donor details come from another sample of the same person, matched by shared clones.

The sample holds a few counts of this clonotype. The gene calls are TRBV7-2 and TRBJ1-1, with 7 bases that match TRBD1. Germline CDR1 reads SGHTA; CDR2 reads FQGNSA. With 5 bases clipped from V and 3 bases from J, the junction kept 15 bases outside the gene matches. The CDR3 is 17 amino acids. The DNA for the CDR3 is TGTGCCAGCAGCGCGGGCGTGAGGGGGCGGAGGCACACTGAAGCTTTCTTT. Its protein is CASSAGVRGRRHTEAFF.

The CDR3 region is CSARGLTGLNSPLHF. In nucleotides, the CDR3 is TGCAGTGCTAGAGGATTGACAGGCCTCAATTCACCCCTCCACTTT. J is TRBJ1-6 and V is TRBV20-1; TRBD1 is a possible D gene (6 bases). The CDR3 has 15 residues. Germline assignment: CDR1 DFQATT and CDR2 SNEGSKA (reference sequence). V was pared by 1 base and J by 7 bases, with 14 bases between.

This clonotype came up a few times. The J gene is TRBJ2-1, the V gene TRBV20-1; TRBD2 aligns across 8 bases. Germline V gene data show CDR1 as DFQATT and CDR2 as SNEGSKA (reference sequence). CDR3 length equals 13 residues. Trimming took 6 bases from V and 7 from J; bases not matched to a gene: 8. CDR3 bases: TGCAGTGCCATAGCGGGGAGGAGGAATGAGCAGTTCTTC. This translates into CSAIAGRRNEQFF.

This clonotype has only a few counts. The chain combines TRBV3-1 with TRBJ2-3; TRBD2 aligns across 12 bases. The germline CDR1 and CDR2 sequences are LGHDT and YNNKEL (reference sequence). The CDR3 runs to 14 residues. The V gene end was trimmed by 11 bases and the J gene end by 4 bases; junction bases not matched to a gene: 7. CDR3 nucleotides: TGTGCCGTTACGACTAGCGGGAGTGCAGATACGCAGTATTTT. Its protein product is CAVTTSGSADTQYF.

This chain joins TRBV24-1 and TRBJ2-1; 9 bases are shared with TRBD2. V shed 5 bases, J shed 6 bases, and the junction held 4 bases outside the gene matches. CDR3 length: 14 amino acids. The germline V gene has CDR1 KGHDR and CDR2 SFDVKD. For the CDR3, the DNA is TGTGCCACCAGTGGCGGGAGGGCCACCAATGAGCAGTTCTTC. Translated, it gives CATSGGRATNEQFF.

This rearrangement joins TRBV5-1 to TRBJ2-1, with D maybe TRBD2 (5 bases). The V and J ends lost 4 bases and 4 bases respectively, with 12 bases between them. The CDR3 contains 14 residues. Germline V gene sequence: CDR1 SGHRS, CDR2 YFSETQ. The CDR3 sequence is CASSAGPVYNEQFF. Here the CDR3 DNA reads TGCGCCAGCAGCGCGGGCCCCGTATACAATGAGCAGTTCTTC.

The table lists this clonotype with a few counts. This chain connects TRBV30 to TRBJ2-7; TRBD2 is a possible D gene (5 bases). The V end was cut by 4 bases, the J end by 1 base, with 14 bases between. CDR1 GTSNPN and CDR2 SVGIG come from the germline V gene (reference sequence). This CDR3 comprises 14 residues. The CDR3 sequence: CAWTQTGRSYEQYF. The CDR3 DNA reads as TGTGCCTGGACACAAACGGGGAGATCCTACGAGCAGTACTTC.

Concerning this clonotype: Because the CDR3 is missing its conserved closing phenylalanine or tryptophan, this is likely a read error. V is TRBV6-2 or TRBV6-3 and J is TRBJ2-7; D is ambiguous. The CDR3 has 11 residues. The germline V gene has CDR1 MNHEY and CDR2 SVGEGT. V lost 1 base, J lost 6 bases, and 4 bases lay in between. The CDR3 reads CASSYLVEQYL. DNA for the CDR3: TGTGCCAGCAGTTACTTGGTCGAGCAGTACCTC.

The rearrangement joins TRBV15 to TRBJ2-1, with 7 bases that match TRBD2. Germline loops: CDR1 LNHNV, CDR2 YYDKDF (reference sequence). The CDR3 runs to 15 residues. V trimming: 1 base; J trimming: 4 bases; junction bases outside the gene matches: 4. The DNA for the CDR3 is TGTGCCACCAGCAGAGTGGCAGCGGGGTACAATGAGCAGTTCTTC. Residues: CATSRVAAGYNEQFF.

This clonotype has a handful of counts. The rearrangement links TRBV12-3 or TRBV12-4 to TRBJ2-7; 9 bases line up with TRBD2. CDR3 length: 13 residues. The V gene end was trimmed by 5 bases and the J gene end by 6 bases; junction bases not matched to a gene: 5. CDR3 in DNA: TGTGCCAGCAGTCCTAGCGGGACGGGCGAGCAGTACTTC. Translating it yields CASSPSGTGEQYF.

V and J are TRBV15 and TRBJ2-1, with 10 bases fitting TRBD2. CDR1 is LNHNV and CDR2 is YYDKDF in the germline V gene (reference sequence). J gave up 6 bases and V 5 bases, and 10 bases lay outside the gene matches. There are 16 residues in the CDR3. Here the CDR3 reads CATSGQSSGSPNEQFF. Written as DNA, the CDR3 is TGTGCCACCAGCGGACAGTCTAGCGGGAGTCCCAATGAGCAGTTCTTC.

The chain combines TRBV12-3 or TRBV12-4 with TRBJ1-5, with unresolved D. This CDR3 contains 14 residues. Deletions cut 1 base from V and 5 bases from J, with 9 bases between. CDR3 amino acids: CASSLVGWDQPQHF. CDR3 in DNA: TGTGCCAGCAGTTTAGTAGGTTGGGATCAGCCCCAGCATTTT.

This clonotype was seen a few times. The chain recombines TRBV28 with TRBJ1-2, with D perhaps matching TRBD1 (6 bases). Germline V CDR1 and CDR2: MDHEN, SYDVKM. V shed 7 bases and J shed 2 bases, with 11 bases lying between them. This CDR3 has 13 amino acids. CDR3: CASKRTANYGYTF. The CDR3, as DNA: TGTGCCAGCAAAAGGACAGCGAACTATGGCTACACCTTC.

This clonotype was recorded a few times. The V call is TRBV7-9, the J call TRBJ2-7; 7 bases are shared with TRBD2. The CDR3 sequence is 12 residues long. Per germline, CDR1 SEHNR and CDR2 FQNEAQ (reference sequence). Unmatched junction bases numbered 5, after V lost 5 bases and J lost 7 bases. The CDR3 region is CASSHTGGEQYF. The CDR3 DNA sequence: TGTGCCAGCAGCCACACCGGGGGGGAGCAGTACTTC.

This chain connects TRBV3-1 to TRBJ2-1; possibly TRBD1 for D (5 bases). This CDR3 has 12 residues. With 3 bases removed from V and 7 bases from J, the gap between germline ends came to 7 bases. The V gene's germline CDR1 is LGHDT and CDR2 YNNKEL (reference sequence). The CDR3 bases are TGTGCCAGCAGCCACGGACAAAATGAGCAGTTCTTC. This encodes CASSHGQNEQFF.

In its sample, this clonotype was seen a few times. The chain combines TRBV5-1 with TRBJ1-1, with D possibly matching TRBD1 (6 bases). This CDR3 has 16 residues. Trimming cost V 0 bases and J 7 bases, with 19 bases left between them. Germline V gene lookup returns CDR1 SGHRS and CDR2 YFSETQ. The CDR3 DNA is TGCGCCAGCAGCTTGGAGGGTCGGACAGTACCATTTGAAGCTTTCTTT. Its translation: CASSLEGRTVPFEAFF.

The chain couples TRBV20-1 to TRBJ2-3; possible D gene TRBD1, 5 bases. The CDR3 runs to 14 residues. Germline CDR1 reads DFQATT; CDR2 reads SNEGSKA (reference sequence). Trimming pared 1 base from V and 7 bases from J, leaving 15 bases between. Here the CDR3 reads CSARVGAAANTQYF. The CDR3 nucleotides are TGCAGTGCTAGAGTAGGGGCCGCCGCGAATACGCAGTATTTT.

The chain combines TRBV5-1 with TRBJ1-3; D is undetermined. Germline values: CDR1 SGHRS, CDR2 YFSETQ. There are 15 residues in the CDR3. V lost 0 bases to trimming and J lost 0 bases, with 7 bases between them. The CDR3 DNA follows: TGCGCCAGCAGCTTGGGGACCACCTCTGGAAACACCATATATTTT. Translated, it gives CASSLGTTSGNTIYF.

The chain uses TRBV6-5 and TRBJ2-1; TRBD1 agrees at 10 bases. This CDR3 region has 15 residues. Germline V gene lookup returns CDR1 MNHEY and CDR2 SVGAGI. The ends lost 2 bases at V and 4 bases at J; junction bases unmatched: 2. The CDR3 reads CASSYGTGEYNEQFF. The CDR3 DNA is TGTGCCAGCAGTTACGGGACAGGGGAATACAATGAGCAGTTCTTC.

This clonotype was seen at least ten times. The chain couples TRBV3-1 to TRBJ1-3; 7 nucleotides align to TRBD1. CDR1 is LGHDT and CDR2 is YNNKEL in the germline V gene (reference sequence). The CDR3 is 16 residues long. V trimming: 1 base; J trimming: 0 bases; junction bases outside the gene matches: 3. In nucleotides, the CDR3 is TGTGCCAGCAGCCAAGGGCGACAGGGCTCTGGAAACACCATATATTTT. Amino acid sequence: CASSQGRQGSGNTIYF.

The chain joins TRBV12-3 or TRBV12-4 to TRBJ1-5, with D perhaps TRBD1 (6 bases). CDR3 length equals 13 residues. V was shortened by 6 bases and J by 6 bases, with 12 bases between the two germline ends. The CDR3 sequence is CASSRAGVQPQHF. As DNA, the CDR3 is TGTGCCAGCAGCCGAGCAGGGGTTCAGCCCCAGCATTTT.

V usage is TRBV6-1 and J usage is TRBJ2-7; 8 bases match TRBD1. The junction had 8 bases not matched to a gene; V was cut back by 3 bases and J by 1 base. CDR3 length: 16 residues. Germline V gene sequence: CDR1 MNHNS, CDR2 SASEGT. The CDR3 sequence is CASSDVARGLSYEQYF. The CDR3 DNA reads TGTGCCAGCAGTGACGTGGCCAGGGGGCTTTCCTACGAGCAGTACTTC.

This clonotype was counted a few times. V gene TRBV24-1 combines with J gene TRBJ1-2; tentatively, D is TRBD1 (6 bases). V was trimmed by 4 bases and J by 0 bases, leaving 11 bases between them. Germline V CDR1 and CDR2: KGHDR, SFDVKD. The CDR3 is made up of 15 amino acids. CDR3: CATSDRGYANYGYTF. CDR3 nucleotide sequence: TGTGCCACCAGTGACAGGGGATATGCTAACTATGGCTACACCTTC.